The 18 T cell receptor beta chains below come from one sample, sequenced in a study of blood T cell repertoires in COVID-19. The assay was immunoSEQ multiplex PCR, and TCRdb's table has in-frame clones only and misses some. The table records 70,000 or so clones, roughly 84% of them present only once. Sequences were obtained from peripheral blood. All receptors derive from an older woman with acute or convalescent COVID-19.

This clone was observed a few times. The chain couples TRBV6-6 to TRBJ1-1; 7 nucleotides align to TRBD1. J gave up 2 bases and V 4 bases, and 4 bases lay outside the gene matches. CDR3 length: 14 amino acids. In germline, CDR1 is MNHNY, CDR2 SVGAGI (reference sequence). CDR3 DNA sequence: TGTGCCAGCAGTTTCCAGGGGGTAAACACTGAAGCTTTCTTT. This sequence encodes CASSFQGVNTEAFF.

The chain combines TRBV5-4 with TRBJ1-2, with D possibly being TRBD1 (5 bases). The CDR3 is 13 residues long. Trimming pared 6 bases from V and 4 bases from J, leaving 13 bases between. CDR1 and CDR2 (germline): SGHNT, YYREEE (reference sequence). The CDR3 is CASTVGAGYGYTF. CDR3 coding DNA: TGTGCCAGCACCGTAGGGGCTGGCTATGGCTACACCTTC. Full variable domain (rest looked up from reference TRBV5-4 and TRBJ1-2): ETGVTQSPTHLIKTRGQQVTLRCSSQSGHNTVSWYQQALGQGPQFIFQYYREEENGRGNFPPRFSGLQFPNYSSELNVNALELDDSALYLCASTVGAGYGYTFGSGTRLTVV.

There are a few counts of this clone. The chain recombines TRBV25-1 with TRBJ2-7; 8 bases map to TRBD2. V was clipped by 3 bases and J by 3 bases; unmatched bases: 10. CDR1 and CDR2 from the germline V gene are MGHDK and SYGVNS. The length of the CDR3 is 16 residues. The CDR3 protein is CASSDVSAGGFYEQYF. CDR3 DNA sequence: TGTGCCAGCAGTGACGTTTCGGCGGGGGGCTTCTACGAGCAGTACTTC.

This clone was recorded once. This chain uses TRBV10-3 with TRBJ1-1, with D maybe TRBD1 (6 bases). CDR1 and CDR2 from the germline V gene are ENHRY and SYGVKD. The CDR3 totals 13 residues. The V and J ends lost 4 bases and 11 bases respectively, with 17 bases between them. CDR3 protein: CAISGDGQGNAFF. DNA of the CDR3: TGTGCCATCAGTGGGGACGGGCAGGGGAATGCTTTCTTT.

The gene calls are TRBV12-3 or TRBV12-4 and TRBJ1-6, with a weak D call TRBD1 (6 bases). The CDR3 totals 13 residues. Trimming stripped 3 bases from V and 9 bases from J, with 9 bases between. The CDR3 region is CASSLAGVSPLHF. CDR3 nucleotides: TGTGCCAGCAGTTTGGCAGGGGTTTCACCCCTCCACTTT.

Comments on this clone: The sample carries other DNA sequences with the same CDR3. This chain uses TRBV5-1 with TRBJ2-2; 8 bases are a match to TRBD1. This CDR3 is built from 15 residues. Germline values: CDR1 SGHRS, CDR2 YFSETQ. Trimming cost V 0 bases and J 3 bases; bases outside gene matches: 1. The CDR3 protein is CASSLDRGYTGELFF. CDR3 nucleotides: TGCGCCAGCAGCTTGGACAGGGGGTACACCGGGGAGCTGTTTTTT.

This CDR3 is CASSLFDEQYF. The CDR3 nucleotides read TGTGCCAGCAGTTTGTTCGACGAGCAGTACTTC. This sequence joins TRBV12-3 or TRBV12-4 and TRBJ2-7; D call uncertain. There are 11 residues in the CDR3. Trimming left V 3 bases short and J 5 bases short, with 5 bases between.

This rearrangement joins TRBV6-5 to TRBJ1-2, with TRBD1 matching over 10 bases. Per the germline V gene, CDR1 is MNHEY and CDR2 is SVGAGI. CDR3 size: 15 residues. After removal of 2 bases from V and 9 bases from J, the junction contained 9 bases not matched to a gene. The CDR3 reads CASSYGAGQGYSYTF. CDR3 sequence (DNA): TGTGCCAGCAGTTACGGAGCGGGACAGGGGTATAGCTACACCTTC.

V gene TRBV6-5 combines with J gene TRBJ1-4, with D maybe TRBD1 (5 bases). The CDR3 spans 14 residues. The germline CDR1 and CDR2 sequences are MNHEY and SVGAGI. V was clipped by 7 bases and J by 2 bases, with 11 bases between them. The CDR3 reads CASTQGFTNEKLFF. The CDR3 nucleotides are TGTGCCAGCACCCAGGGATTCACTAATGAAAAACTGTTTTTT.

This chain links TRBV7-9 with TRBJ1-1; D not resolved. CDR3 length: 14 residues. Trimming stripped 1 base from V and 1 base from J, with 7 bases between. Germline CDR1 and CDR2: SEHNR and FQNEAQ (reference sequence). CDR3 coding DNA: TGTGCCAGCAGCTTAGGCCAGCGGAACACTGAAGCTTTCTTT. Its translation is CASSLGQRNTEAFF.

V usage is TRBV7-9 and J usage is TRBJ1-5, with unresolved D. This CDR3 is built from 13 residues. V lost 2 bases and J lost 5, with 7 bases in between. CDR1 and CDR2 from the germline V gene are SEHNR and FQNEAQ (reference sequence). The chain's CDR3 is CASSLTGDQPQHF. The CDR3 DNA follows: TGTGCCAGCAGCTTAACTGGAGATCAGCCCCAGCATTTT.

The chain uses TRBV19 and TRBJ2-2; 8 bases are shared with TRBD2. There are 14 residues in the CDR3. Per germline, CDR1 LNHDA and CDR2 SQIVND (reference sequence). V shed 4 bases, J shed 5 bases, and the junction held 3 bases outside the gene matches. CDR3 coding DNA: TGTGCCAGTAGTACTCCGGGAGGGACCGGGGAGCTGTTTTTT. Amino acids: CASSTPGGTGELFF.

The rearrangement links TRBV4-2 to TRBJ2-4; 10 nucleotides agree with TRBD2. This CDR3 contains 17 residues. Germline assignment: CDR1 LGHNA and CDR2 YNFKEQ. J lost 3 bases, V lost 1 base, and 6 bases had no gene match. The CDR3 DNA reads TGTGCCAGCAGCCAAGTATCGAGCGGGGGGGGCAAAAACATTCAGTACTTC. Its translation: CASSQVSSGGGKNIQYF.

This chain uses TRBV27 with TRBJ1-2; possible D gene TRBD1, 6 bases. The germline V gene has CDR1 MNHEY and CDR2 SMNVEV (reference sequence). The V end lost 3 bases, the J end lost 4 bases, and 9 bases lay between the germline ends. The CDR3 spans 13 residues. For the CDR3, the DNA is TGTGCCAGCAGTTTTGAAGGGGGCTATGGCTACACCTTC. This codes for CASSFEGGYGYTF.

The chain couples TRBV19 to TRBJ1-2, with a tentative D call TRBD1 (5 bases). Per germline, CDR1 LNHDA and CDR2 SQIVND (reference sequence). Trimming removed 4 bases at V and 0 bases at J, with 15 bases between. The CDR3 extends over 16 amino acids. The CDR3 here is CASSKFGGLPNYGYTF. In DNA form, the CDR3 reads TGTGCCAGTAGTAAATTCGGGGGACTTCCTAACTATGGCTACACCTTC.

This clone has more than one count but fewer than ten. This rearrangement joins TRBV14 to TRBJ1-2; D possibly corresponds to TRBD1 (6 bases). Per germline, CDR1 SGHDN and CDR2 FVKESK. V was trimmed by 1 base and J by 7 bases, leaving 16 bases between them. CDR3 length: 15 residues. The CDR3 nucleotides are TGTGCCAGCAGCCAAGGACAGGCTAGGCTTATTGGCTACACCTTC. It encodes CASSQGQARLIGYTF.

This clone was detected once. The rearrangement joins TRBV19 to TRBJ2-1; tentatively, D is TRBD1 (5 bases). The CDR3 runs 14 residues. Germline assignment: CDR1 LNHDA and CDR2 SQIVND (reference sequence). Trimming removed 8 bases at V and 0 bases at J, with 11 bases between. This CDR3 reads CASSSRDSYNEQFF. CDR3 nucleotides: TGTGCCAGTTCCTCCAGGGACTCCTACAATGAGCAGTTCTTC.

V and J are TRBV5-1 and TRBJ2-5, with 7 bases identical to TRBD2. Germline CDR1 and CDR2: SGHRS and YFSETQ. The CDR3 length is 14 residues. V shed 2 bases and J 2 bases; nucleotides not matched to a gene: 3. This CDR3 is CASSLAGQQETQYF. DNA for the CDR3: TGCGCCAGCAGCTTAGCGGGGCAGCAAGAGACCCAGTACTTC.